The following is a T cell receptor (beta chain) sequence with its context. Its antigen is as yet unknown. The entry originates in a study of cytotoxic CD8 clonotypes in ibrutinib-treated CLL. Study summary: Patients attained around 25 partial and 2 complete responses; at median approximately 68 months, approximately 15 remained remitted while about twelve progressed. Specimens for response were gathered following a median around a year of therapy, spanning 6 to 36.

Clones were read by immunoSEQ multiplex PCR, and TCRdb kept only the in-frame ones, dropping some. Altogether tens of thousands of clones are present, approximately 82% being singletons, with the ten largest covering about 36%. The germline gives CDR1 SGHVS, CDR2 FNYEAQ. V was clipped by 6 bases and J by 6 bases, with 23 bases between them. This CDR3 is built from 17 residues. General study findings and limits: Sampling times (in sustained-remission versus progressing patients) were not the same. Whereas clonality rose at ibrutinib response, it declined toward baseline at progression.

The material was PBMCs, obtained after 24 months of ibrutinib treatment. The sequence was obtained from a human donor with chronic lymphocytic leukemia. This sequence joins TRBV7-6 and TRBJ2-2; perhaps TRBD1 as D (6 bases). This chain's CDR3 is CASSPGPGQMNAGELFF. CDR3 nucleotide sequence: TGTGCCAGCAGTCCGGGGCCGGGACAAATGAATGCCGGGGAGCTGTTTTTT.